This T cell receptor beta chain was profiled in a study of cytomegalovirus exposure and HLA in healthy donors. Study observations and caveats: Among donors in an Asian-associated ancestry cluster, a later analysis reportedly found fewer N-insertions than the roughly 700-donor mean. Later genetic work tied a missense DCLRE1C variant to beta-chain V and J trimming.

On this clone: Its antigen is not identified.

Germline V gives CDR1 MNHEY, CDR2 SMNVEV (reference sequence). This CDR3 contains 15 residues. V was shortened by 5 bases and J by 1 base, with 13 bases between the two germline ends. The PCR had 60 Vbeta and 13 Jbeta primers. Sequencing used immunoSEQ multiplex PCR; TCRdb keeps in-frame clones, though not all of them. The sample holds about 180,000 clones, about three quarters seen once. The rearrangement joins TRBV27 to TRBJ2-3; D is possibly TRBD2 (6 bases). The sample taken for sequencing was PBMCs. This sequence originates from a man aged 40-55 years in good health and CMV-seropositive. Here the CDR3 reads CASSAGTPRTDTQYF. In DNA, the CDR3 is TGTGCCAGCAGTGCCGGGACTCCCCGCACAGATACGCAGTATTTT.